The entry below gives a single T cell receptor beta chain sequence along with its context. Its antigen is unidentified. Treatment reported: 15 to 20 received Ad26.COV2.S at low or high dose, single or two shots; several received placebo; per-sample allocation not given. It was on day 63 after the first vaccine or placebo injection that samples were taken. At a Boston site, the person donating was an adult of 18-55 years. The data derive from a study of Ad26.COV2.S vaccination and SARS-CoV-2 variants. For the study at large: Each vaccinee took Ad26.COV2.S intramuscularly, once or twice 56 days apart. Study results and caveats: Vaccine and placebo recipients had comparable breadth of non-spike TCRs. Greater spike-specific TCR breadth was seen in vaccine recipients than in placebo recipients.

Sequenced by immunoSEQ multiplex PCR; TCRdb stores in-frame clones only, minus some. The sample shows a few hundred thousand clones, around 87% of them seen only once. This CDR3 has 16 residues. J gave up 3 bases and V 2 bases, and 1 base lay outside the gene matches. CDR1 is SGDLS, CDR2 YYNGEE, per germline. This chain uses TRBV9 with TRBJ2-3; 15 nucleotides align to TRBD2. This TCR derives from a person aged 18 to 65 who received the Ad26.COV2.S COVID-19 vaccine or a placebo. Sequencing was performed on peripheral blood, taken in a trial of Ad26.COV2.S vaccine versus placebo. The CDR3 loop reads CASSVGLAGGTDTQYF. In DNA, the CDR3 is TGTGCCAGCAGCGTCGGACTAGCGGGGGGGACAGATACGCAGTATTTT.